One sample yielded the 9 T cell receptor beta chains listed below, sequenced in a study of blood T cell repertoires in COVID-19 (dated by TCRdb to 2018 to 2021). The library was made by the immunoSEQ multiplex PCR assay. TCRdb took this table from immuneACCESS and kept in-frame rearrangements with V and J called. Such tables lack part of the clones; where checked against another copy, unresolved V genes explain under half of the gap, and the rest is unexplained. The sample table records 200,000 to 250,000 clones; around 87% of these occur just once. Jointly, the top ten make up roughly 1.6% of the sample. Sequencing input: PBMCs or T cells enriched from blood (not recorded which). All receptors come from a woman aged 45-60 years who had recovered from COVID-19.

The V call is TRBV30, the J call TRBJ2-1, with 10 positions matching TRBD1. CDR3 length: 16 amino acids. V shed 3 bases and J 9 bases; nucleotides not matched to a gene: 14. Germline CDR1 and CDR2: GTSNPN and SVGIG (reference sequence). DNA of the CDR3: TGTGCCTGGAGACCTCTTGGACAGGGGGTCTTGGGTGAGCAGTTCTTC. Translated: CAWRPLGQGVLGEQFF.

The chain is built from TRBV21-1 and TRBJ2-3; TRBD2 reflects the table's D call only, with no check against the DNA. TRBV21-1 corresponds to a pseudogene. The CDR3 has 16 residues. This CDR3 reads CASSKQDFASTDTQYF. Here the CDR3 DNA reads TGTGCCAGCAGCAAACAGGACTTCGCTAGCACAGATACGCAGTATTTT.

The chain recombines TRBV5-4 with TRBJ2-3; D may be TRBD2 (6 bases). The CDR3 loop spans 16 amino acids. V lost 2 bases, J lost 2 bases, and 15 bases lay in between. CDR1 is SGHNT, CDR2 YYREEE, per germline (reference sequence). The CDR3 bases are TGTGCCAGCAGCTTAAAAAGGGACTTAGCCACAGATACGCAGTATTTT. It is translated as CASSLKRDLATDTQYF.

The V call is TRBV19, the J call TRBJ2-6; TRBD1 matches at 9 bases. The CDR3 length is 18 residues. With V trimmed by 4 bases and J by 1 base, 8 bases remained unmatched. The germline V gene encodes CDR1 LNHDA and CDR2 SQIVND (reference sequence). The CDR3, as DNA: TGTGCCAGTAGTAACCGGGACAGGGTCTATTCTGGGGCCAACGTCCTGACTTTC. Protein sequence: CASSNRDRVYSGANVLTF.

The genes are TRBV4-2 and TRBJ2-1; possibly TRBD1 for D (5 bases). Germline V CDR1 and CDR2: LGHNA, YNFKEQ. This CDR3 region has 14 residues. The V and J ends lost 2 bases and 9 bases respectively, with 14 bases between them. The CDR3 protein is CASSQLVQGTEQFF. As DNA, the CDR3 is TGTGCCAGCAGCCAACTCGTCCAGGGAACTGAGCAGTTCTTC.

The V call is TRBV7-6, the J call TRBJ2-3, with 8 bases matching TRBD2. Germline values: CDR1 SGHVS, CDR2 FNYEAQ. The CDR3 totals 15 residues. J gave up 4 bases and V 5 bases, and 8 bases lay outside the gene matches. CDR3 region: CASSPRGDKPDTQYF. The CDR3 region has the DNA TGTGCCAGCAGCCCGCGGGGGGACAAACCAGATACGCAGTATTTT.

This clone was picked up one time. The rearrangement links TRBV6-5 to TRBJ2-1; TRBD1 agrees at 7 bases. There are 14 residues in the CDR3. CDR1 is MNHEY, CDR2 SVGAGI, per germline. V was pared by 7 bases and J by 5 bases, with 8 bases of the junction left unmatched. The CDR3 sequence: CASTPRGTDNEQFF. The CDR3 nucleotides are TGTGCCAGCACCCCGAGGGGGACAGACAATGAGCAGTTCTTC.

V gene TRBV7-6 combines with J gene TRBJ2-5; D unresolved. V was cut by 6 bases and J by 2 bases, with 10 bases left in between. The CDR3 runs 13 residues. Germline CDR1 is SGHVS and CDR2 is FNYEAQ. CDR3 DNA: TGTGCCAGCAGTTTCGGCAGGCAAGAGACCCAGTACTTC. Residues: CASSFGRQETQYF.

The CDR3 bases are TGTGCCAGCAGCAAGACGACTAGCGGGACGCTCATAGCCTACAATGAGCAGTTCTTC. This gives the protein CASSKTTSGTLIAYNEQFF. The chain has TRBV7-9 and TRBJ2-1; 11 bases map to TRBD2. The CDR3 has 19 amino acids. V was clipped by 5 bases and J by 2 bases; unmatched bases: 14. Germline CDR1 and CDR2: SEHNR and FQNEAQ (reference sequence). Based on the CDR3 plus reference TRBV7-9 and TRBJ2-1, the full variable domain is DTGVSQNPRHKITKRGQNVTFRCDPISEHNRLYWYRQTLGQGPEFLTYFQNEAQLEKSRLLSDRFSAERPKGSFSTLEIQRTEQGDSAMYLCASSKTTSGTLIAYNEQFFGPGTRLTVL.